Detailed here is one TCR beta chain. Antigen: not known. TCRdb's table, derived via immunoSEQ multiplex PCR, lists solely in-frame clones and lacks some. This sample has tens of thousands of clones, with approximately 91% found just once. This record belongs to a study of OX40 agonist ivuxolimab in advanced cancers. Findings of the study overall: The average count of expanded clones was higher among CD8+ T cells than among CD4+.

The CDR3 is 15 residues long. Germline V gives CDR1 SQVTM, CDR2 ANQGSEA. Deletions cut 1 base from V and 3 bases from J, with 12 bases between. Specimen: CD4+ or CD8+ T cells sorted from blood, collected in a trial of the OX40 agonist ivuxolimab. The chain recombines TRBV29-1 with TRBJ1-4; tentative D call: TRBD1 (5 bases). The receptor comes from an adult with an advanced solid tumor such as melanoma, head and neck, liver or kidney cancer. The CDR3 protein is CSVEVGGVANEKLFF. CDR3 sequence (DNA): TGCAGCGTTGAAGTCGGGGGGGTTGCTAATGAAAAACTGTTTTTT.